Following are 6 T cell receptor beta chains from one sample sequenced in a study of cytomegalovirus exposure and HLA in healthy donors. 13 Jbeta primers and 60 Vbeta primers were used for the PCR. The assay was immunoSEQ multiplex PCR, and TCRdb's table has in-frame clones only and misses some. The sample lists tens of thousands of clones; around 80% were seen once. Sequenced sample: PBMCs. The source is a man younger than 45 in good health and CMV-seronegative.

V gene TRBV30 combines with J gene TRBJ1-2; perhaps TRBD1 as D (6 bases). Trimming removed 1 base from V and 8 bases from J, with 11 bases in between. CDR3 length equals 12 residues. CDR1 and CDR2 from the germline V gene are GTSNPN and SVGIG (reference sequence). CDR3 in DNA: TGTGCCTGGAGTGAAACAGGGTACGGCTACACCTTC. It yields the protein CAWSETGYGYTF.

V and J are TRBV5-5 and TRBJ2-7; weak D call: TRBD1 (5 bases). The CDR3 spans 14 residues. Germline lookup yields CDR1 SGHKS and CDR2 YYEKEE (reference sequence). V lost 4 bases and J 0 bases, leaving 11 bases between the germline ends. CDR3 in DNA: TGTGCCAGCAGCCTAGACAGCAACTCCTACGAGCAGTACTTC. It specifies CASSLDSNSYEQYF.

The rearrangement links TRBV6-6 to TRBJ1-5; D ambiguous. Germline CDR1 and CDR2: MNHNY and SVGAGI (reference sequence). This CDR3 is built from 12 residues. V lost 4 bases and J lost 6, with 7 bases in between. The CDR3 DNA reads TGTGCCAGCAGTTCCTACCCTCAGCCCCAGCATTTT. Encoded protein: CASSSYPQPQHF.

The CDR3 DNA reads TGTGCCAGCAGCGTATCGCCGGGACTTGAAACTAATGAAAAACTGTTTTTT. As protein: CASSVSPGLETNEKLFF. The J gene is TRBJ1-4, the V gene TRBV9, with D possibly being TRBD1 (5 bases). This CDR3 region has 17 residues. V lost 1 base, J lost 1 base, and 14 bases lay in between. Germline loops: CDR1 SGDLS, CDR2 YYNGEE.

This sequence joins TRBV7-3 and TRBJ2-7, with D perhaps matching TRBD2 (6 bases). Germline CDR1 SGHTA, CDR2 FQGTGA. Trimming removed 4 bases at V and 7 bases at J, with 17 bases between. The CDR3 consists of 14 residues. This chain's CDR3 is CASSSDGTPVEQYF. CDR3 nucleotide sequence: TGTGCCAGCAGCTCCGACGGGACTCCGGTAGAGCAGTACTTC.

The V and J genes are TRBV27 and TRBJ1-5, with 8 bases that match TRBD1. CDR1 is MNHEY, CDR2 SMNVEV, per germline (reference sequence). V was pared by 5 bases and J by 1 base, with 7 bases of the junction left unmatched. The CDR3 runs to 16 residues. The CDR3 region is CASSGDRPLSNQPQHF. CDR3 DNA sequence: TGTGCCAGCAGTGGGGACAGGCCATTGAGCAATCAGCCCCAGCATTTT.